These T cell receptor beta chains were read from a single sample in a study of shared clonotypes between healthy human individuals. Assay used: immunoSEQ multiplex PCR; TCRdb lists only in-frame clones, some missing. This table has nearly 1,000,000 clones, 70% to 85% appearing once. Sequenced material: memory CD4+ T cells sorted from blood. All receptors come from a man between 18 and 29 years old in good health. Both conserved end residues are part of each CDR3. Each record gives: CDR3 protein, CDR3 DNA, V gene, CDR3 length, J gene, D gene, clone size. D genes are given only for firm matches. Some rows have no size entry. The others give once, few or many, or a class for an expanded clone.

CASNSRDSHF	TGTGCCAGCAACAGCCGGGACTCCCACTTC	TRBV7-2	10	TRBJ2-7	-	-
CASSLGGTEETQYF	TGTGCCAGCAGCTTAGGGGGGACAGAAGAGACCCAGTACTTC	TRBV7-9	14	TRBJ2-5	TRBD1	-
CASSQTTGTGVNSPLHF	TGCGCCAGCAGCCAAACGACCGGGACAGGGGTTAATTCACCCCTCCACTTT	TRBV5-1	17	TRBJ1-6	TRBD1	many
CGTKSGRAEQYF	TGTGGAACGAAATCCGGGAGGGCCGAGCAGTACTTC	TRBV6-6	12	TRBJ2-7	TRBD2	-
CASSLELAVQETQYF	TGTGCCAGCAGCTTAGAGTTGGCAGTACAAGAGACCCAGTACTTC	TRBV7-9	15	TRBJ2-5	-	-
CASSTYEQYF	TGTGCCAGCAGTACCTACGAGCAGTACTTC	TRBV11-1	10	TRBJ2-7	-	-
CATSPDPTLGGYTF	TGTGCCACCAGCCCGGACCCTACCTTGGGGGGCTACACCTTC	TRBV15	14	TRBJ1-2	-	-
CASSYGSGSGNTIYF	TGTGCCAGCAGTTATGGAAGCGGTAGCGGAAACACCATATATTTT	TRBV6-5	15	TRBJ1-3	-	-
CASSLGRTDTQYF	TGTGCCAGCAGCTTGGGGAGGACCGATACGCAGTATTTT	TRBV5-6	13	TRBJ2-3	-	once
CASSLVGAEETQYF	TGCGCCAGCAGCTTGGTAGGGGCGGAGGAGACCCAGTACTTC	TRBV5-1	14	TRBJ2-5	-	-
CASSLVWTDQETQYF	TGTGCCAGCAGTTTAGTCTGGACAGACCAAGAGACCCAGTACTTC	TRBV28	15	TRBJ2-5	-	-
CASSGARGPGGYGYTF	TGTGCCAGCAGTGGGGCCCGGGGCCCAGGCGGCTATGGCTACACCTTC	TRBV6-1	16	TRBJ1-2	-	-
CASSPTRYQPQHF	TGTGCCAGCAGTCCGACTCGCTATCAGCCCCAGCATTTT	TRBV6-5	13	TRBJ1-5	-	-
CASSQAQGRQTQYF	TGCGCCAGCAGTCAAGCACAGGGGAGACAGACCCAGTACTTC	TRBV10-2	14	TRBJ2-5	TRBD1	-
CAWRDSGPRGNTIYF	TGTGCCTGGAGGGACAGCGGACCCCGTGGAAACACCATATATTTT	TRBV30	15	TRBJ1-3	-	-
CASSKPGGGNGYTF	TGTGCCAGCAGCAAGCCTGGGGGCGGCAATGGCTACACCTTC	TRBV6-6	14	TRBJ1-2	-	-
CASSFRSIWYAGELFF	TGTGCCAGCAGTTTTCGGTCTATTTGGTACGCCGGGGAGCTGTTTTTT	TRBV28	16	TRBJ2-2	-	-
CASSYLDSYTF	TGTGCCAGCAGTTATCTCGACAGCTACACCTTC	TRBV6-5	11	TRBJ1-2	-	-
CASSFRGNNSPLHF	TGTGCCAGCAGCTTCAGGGGGAATAATTCACCCCTCCACTTT	TRBV5-8	14	TRBJ1-6	TRBD1	-
CASSVGGQGGAKNIQYF	TGTGCCAGCAGCGTAGGAGGACAGGGGGGAGCCAAAAACATTCAGTACTTC	TRBV9	17	TRBJ2-4	TRBD1	-
CASSLTGHSGANVLTF	TGTGCCAGCAGCTTAACAGGGCACTCTGGGGCCAACGTCCTGACTTTC	TRBV7-8	16	TRBJ2-6	-	-
CASSQALSGDQPQHF	TGCGCCAGCAGCCAAGCCCTTTCGGGGGATCAGCCCCAGCATTTT	TRBV4-3	15	TRBJ1-5	-	-
CASTNLVGDSNQPQHF	TGTGCCAGCACCAACCTCGTGGGGGATAGCAATCAGCCCCAGCATTTT	TRBV28	16	TRBJ1-5	-	-
CASRGNEKLFF	TGTGCCAGCAGGGGAAATGAAAAACTGTTTTTT	TRBV2	11	TRBJ1-4	-	-
CASREGFTGETQYF	TGTGCCAGCAGAGAAGGGTTTACAGGCGAGACCCAGTACTTC	TRBV7-2	14	TRBJ2-5	-	few
CASSPGPYEQYF	TGTGCCAGCTCACCTGGTCCCTACGAGCAGTACTTC	TRBV18	12	TRBJ2-7	-	-
CASSPGANYAGELFF	TGTGCCAGCTCACCAGGGGCAAATTATGCCGGGGAGCTGTTTTTT	TRBV18	15	TRBJ2-2	-	-
CASSLERQDLNSPLHF	TGCGCCAGCAGCTTGGAGAGACAGGACCTTAATTCACCCCTCCACTTT	TRBV5-1	16	TRBJ1-6	-	once
CASSLEAGAQPQHF	TGCGCCAGCAGCTTGGAGGCAGGGGCTCAGCCCCAGCATTTT	TRBV5-1	14	TRBJ1-5	-	-
CASSPGATGNTIYF	TGTGCCAGCTCACCGGGCGCTACTGGAAACACCATATATTTT	TRBV18	14	TRBJ1-3	-	few
CASSYGGRVYEQYF	TGTGCCAGCAGTTACGGGGGGCGCGTCTACGAGCAGTACTTC	TRBV6-5	14	TRBJ2-7	-	-
CASTPRDTGELFF	TGCGCCAGCACGCCTAGGGACACCGGGGAGCTGTTTTTT	TRBV5-1	13	TRBJ2-2	-	few
CAISPETSGRAGSFYEQYF	TGTGCCATCAGTCCCGAGACTAGCGGGAGGGCCGGTTCTTTCTACGAGCAGTACTTC	TRBV10-3	19	TRBJ2-7	TRBD2	-
CASSLFSATNEKLFF	TGCGCCAGCAGCCTATTTTCCGCAACTAATGAAAAACTGTTTTTT	TRBV5-1	15	TRBJ1-4	-	-
CASSYGGTAAYGYTF	TGTGCCAGCAGTTACGGCGGGACAGCAGCCTATGGCTACACCTTC	TRBV6-6	15	TRBJ1-2	TRBD1	-
CASSNGLGSYEQYF	TGCGCCAGCAGCAACGGACTAGGGTCCTACGAGCAGTACTTC	TRBV4-1	14	TRBJ2-7	TRBD2	once
CASSLGSGGVTDTQYF	TGTGCCAGCAGCTTAGGGAGCGGGGGGGTCACAGATACGCAGTATTTT	TRBV7-2	16	TRBJ2-3	TRBD2	few
CASSRTGGNQKLFF	TGTGCCAGCAGTAGGACAGGGGGTAATCAAAAACTGTTTTTT	TRBV6-5	14	TRBJ1-4	TRBD1	few
CSVELDGSEAFF	TGCAGCGTTGAGCTTGATGGGTCTGAAGCTTTCTTT	TRBV29-1	12	TRBJ1-1	-	few
CASSPDGGGAGEAFF	TGCGCCAGCAGCCCGGACGGCGGGGGGGCTGGGGAAGCTTTCTTT	TRBV5-1	15	TRBJ1-1	-	few